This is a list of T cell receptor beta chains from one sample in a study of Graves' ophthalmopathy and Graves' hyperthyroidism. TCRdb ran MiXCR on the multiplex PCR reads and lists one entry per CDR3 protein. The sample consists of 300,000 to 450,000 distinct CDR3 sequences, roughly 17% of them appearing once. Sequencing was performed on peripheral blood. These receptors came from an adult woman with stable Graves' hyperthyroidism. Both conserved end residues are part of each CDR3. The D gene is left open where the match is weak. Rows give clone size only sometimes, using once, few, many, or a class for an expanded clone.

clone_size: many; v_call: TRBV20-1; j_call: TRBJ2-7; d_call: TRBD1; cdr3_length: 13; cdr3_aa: CSASPYRGYEQYF; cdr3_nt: TGCAGTGCTAGCCCCTACAGGGGTTACGAGCAGTACTTC
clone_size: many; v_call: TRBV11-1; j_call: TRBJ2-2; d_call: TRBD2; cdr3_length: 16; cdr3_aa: CASSLAVSGITGELFF; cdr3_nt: TGTGCCAGCAGCTTAGCTGTTAGCGGGATAACCGGGGAGCTGTTTTTT
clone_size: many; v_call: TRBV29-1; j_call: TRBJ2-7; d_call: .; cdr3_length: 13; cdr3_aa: CSVGVAVSYEQYF; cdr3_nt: TGCAGCGTTGGGGTAGCGGTTTCCTACGAGCAGTACTTC
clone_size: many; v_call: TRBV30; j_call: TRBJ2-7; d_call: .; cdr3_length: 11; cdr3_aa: CAWSVVYEQYF; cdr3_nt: TGTGCCTGGAGTGTTGTCTACGAGCAGTACTTC
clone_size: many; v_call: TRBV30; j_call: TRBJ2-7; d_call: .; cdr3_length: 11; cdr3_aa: CAWSQTYEQYF; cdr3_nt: TGTGCCTGGAGTCAGACCTACGAGCAGTACTTC
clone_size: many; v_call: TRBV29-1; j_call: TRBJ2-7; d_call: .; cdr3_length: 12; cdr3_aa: CSVLGQTYEQYF; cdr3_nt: TGCAGCGTACTTGGCCAGACCTACGAGCAGTACTTC
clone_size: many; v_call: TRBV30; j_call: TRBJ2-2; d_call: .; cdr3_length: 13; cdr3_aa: CAWSTWDSGELFF; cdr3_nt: TGTGCCTGGAGTACGTGGGACTCCGGGGAGCTGTTTTTT
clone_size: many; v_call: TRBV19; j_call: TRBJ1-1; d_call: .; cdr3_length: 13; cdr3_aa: CASSMTLVTEAFF; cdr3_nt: TGTGCCAGTAGTATGACATTGGTCACTGAAGCTTTCTTT
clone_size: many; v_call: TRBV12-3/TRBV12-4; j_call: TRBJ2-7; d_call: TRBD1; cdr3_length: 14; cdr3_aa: CASSLADRKSEQYF; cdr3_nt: TGTGCCAGCAGTTTAGCGGACAGGAAGTCCGAGCAGTACTTC
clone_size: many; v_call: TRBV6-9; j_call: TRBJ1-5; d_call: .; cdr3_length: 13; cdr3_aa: CASGYRANQPQHF; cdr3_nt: TGTGCCAGCGGGTACAGGGCCAATCAGCCCCAGCATTTT
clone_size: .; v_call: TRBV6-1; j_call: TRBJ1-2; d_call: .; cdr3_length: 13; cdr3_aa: CASSERDAQSYTF; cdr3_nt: TGTGCCAGCAGTGAAAGGGACGCTCAGAGCTACACCTTC
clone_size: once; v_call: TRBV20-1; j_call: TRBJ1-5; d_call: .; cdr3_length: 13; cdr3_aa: CSAREGGVEPQHF; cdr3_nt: TGCAGTGCTAGAGAAGGAGGTGTGGAACCCCAGCATTTT
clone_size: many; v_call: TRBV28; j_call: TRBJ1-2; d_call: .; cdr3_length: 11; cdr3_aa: CASRTYYGYTF; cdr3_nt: TGTGCCAGCAGGACCTACTATGGCTACACCTTC
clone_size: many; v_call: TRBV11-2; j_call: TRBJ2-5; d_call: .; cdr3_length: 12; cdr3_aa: CASSVDREAQYF; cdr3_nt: TGTGCCAGCAGCGTCGACAGGGAGGCCCAGTACTTC
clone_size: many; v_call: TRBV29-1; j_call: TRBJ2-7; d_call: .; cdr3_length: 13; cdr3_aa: CSVEPISSYEQYF; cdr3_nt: TGCAGCGTTGAACCCATAAGCTCCTACGAGCAGTACTTC
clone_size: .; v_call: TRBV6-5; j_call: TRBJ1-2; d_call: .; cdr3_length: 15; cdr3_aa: CASSYPRGSNYGYTF; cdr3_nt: TGTGCCAGCAGTTACCCGCGGGGGTCTAACTATGGCTACACCTTC
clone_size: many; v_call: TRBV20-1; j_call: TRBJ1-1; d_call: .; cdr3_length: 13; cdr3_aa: CSARNSMNTEAFF; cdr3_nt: TGCAGTGCTAGGAACAGTATGAACACTGAAGCTTTCTTT
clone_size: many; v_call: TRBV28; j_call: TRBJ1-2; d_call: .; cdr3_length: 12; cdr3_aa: CASSKQNYGYTF; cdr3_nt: TGTGCCAGCAGCAAGCAGAACTATGGCTACACCTTC
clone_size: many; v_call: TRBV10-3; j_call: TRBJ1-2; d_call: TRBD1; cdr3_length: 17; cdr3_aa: CAINDPSRDSFHYGYTF; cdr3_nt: TGTGCCATCAACGATCCGAGTAGGGACAGCTTTCACTATGGCTACACCTTC
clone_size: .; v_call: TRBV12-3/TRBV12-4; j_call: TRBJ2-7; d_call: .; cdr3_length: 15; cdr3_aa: CASSLDYTASYEQYF; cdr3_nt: TGTGCCAGCAGTCTAGACTACACCGCCTCCTACGAGCAGTACTTC
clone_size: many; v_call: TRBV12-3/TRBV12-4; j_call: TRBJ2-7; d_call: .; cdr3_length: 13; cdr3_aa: CASSETRVHEQYF; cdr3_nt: TGTGCCAGCAGTGAGACTCGAGTCCACGAGCAGTACTTC
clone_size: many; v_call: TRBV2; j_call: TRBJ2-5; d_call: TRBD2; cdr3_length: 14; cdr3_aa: CASSAGLAMETQYF; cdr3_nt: TGTGCCAGCAGTGCTGGACTAGCGATGGAGACCCAGTACTTC
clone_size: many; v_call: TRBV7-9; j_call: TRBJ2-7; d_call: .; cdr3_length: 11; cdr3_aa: CASSLVLEQYF; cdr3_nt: TGTGCCAGCAGCTTAGTTCTCGAGCAGTACTTC
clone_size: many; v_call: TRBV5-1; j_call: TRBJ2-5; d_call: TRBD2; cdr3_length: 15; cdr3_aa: CASSLDGEPGGTQYF; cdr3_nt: TGCGCCAGCAGCTTGGATGGGGAACCGGGAGGGACCCAGTACTTC
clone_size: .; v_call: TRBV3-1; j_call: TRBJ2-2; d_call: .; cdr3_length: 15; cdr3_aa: CASSQGGGGTGELFF; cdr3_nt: TGTGCCAGCAGCCAAGGGGGTGGTGGCACCGGGGAGCTGTTTTTT
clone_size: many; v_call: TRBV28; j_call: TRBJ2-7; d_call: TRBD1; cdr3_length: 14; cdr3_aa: CASSPQGLNYEQYF; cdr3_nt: TGTGCCAGCAGTCCACAGGGGCTCAACTACGAGCAGTACTTC
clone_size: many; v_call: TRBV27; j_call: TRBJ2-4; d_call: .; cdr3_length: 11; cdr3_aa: CASSQGDRKYF; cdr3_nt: TGTGCCAGCAGTCAGGGTGACAGGAAGTACTTC
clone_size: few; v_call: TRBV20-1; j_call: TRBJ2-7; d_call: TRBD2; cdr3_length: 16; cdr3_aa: CSAPDPNGGREYEQYF; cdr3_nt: TGCAGTGCTCCCGACCCCAATGGCGGGAGGGAATACGAGCAGTACTTC
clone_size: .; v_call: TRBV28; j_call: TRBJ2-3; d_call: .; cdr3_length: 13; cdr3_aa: CASSLFHTDTQYF; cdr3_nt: TGTGCCAGCAGTTTATTTCACACAGATACGCAGTATTTT
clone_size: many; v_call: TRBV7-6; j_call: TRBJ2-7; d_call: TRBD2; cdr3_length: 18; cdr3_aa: CASSLAPSSGSPLDEQYF; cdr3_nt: TGTGCCAGCAGCTTAGCCCCATCTAGCGGGAGCCCCCTCGACGAGCAGTACTTC
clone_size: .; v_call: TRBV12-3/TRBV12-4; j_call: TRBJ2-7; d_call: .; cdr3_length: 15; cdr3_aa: CASSYRALAAGEQYF; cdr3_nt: TGTGCCAGCAGTTATCGGGCGCTAGCAGCAGGCGAGCAGTACTTC
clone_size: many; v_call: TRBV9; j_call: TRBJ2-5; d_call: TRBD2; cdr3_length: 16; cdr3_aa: CASSAALAGVGETQYF; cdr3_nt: TGTGCCAGCAGCGCCGCACTAGCGGGAGTGGGAGAGACCCAGTACTTC
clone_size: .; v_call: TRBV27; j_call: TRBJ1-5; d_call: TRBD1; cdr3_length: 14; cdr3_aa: CASSLTGNHQPQHF; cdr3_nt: TGTGCCAGCAGCCTGACAGGGAACCATCAGCCCCAGCATTTT
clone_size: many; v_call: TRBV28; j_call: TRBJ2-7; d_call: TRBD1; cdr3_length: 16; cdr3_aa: CASSYHNTGGINEQYF; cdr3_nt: TGTGCCAGCAGTTACCACAACACAGGGGGCATTAACGAGCAGTACTTC
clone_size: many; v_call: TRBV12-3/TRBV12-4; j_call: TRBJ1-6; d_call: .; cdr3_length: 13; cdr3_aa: CASQWGNNSPLHF; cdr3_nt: TGTGCCAGCCAGTGGGGGAATAATTCACCCCTCCACTTT
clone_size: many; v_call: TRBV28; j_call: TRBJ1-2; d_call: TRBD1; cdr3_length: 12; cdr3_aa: CASRGQDDGYTF; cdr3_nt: TGTGCCAGCAGAGGACAGGACGATGGCTACACCTTC
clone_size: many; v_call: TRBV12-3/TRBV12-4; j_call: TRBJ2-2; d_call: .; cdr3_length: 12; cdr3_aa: CASKEGIGELFF; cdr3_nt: TGTGCCAGCAAAGAGGGCATAGGGGAGCTGTTTTTT
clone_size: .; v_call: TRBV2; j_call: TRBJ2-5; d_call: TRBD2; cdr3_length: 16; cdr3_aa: CASSREAGALQETQYF; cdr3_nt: TGTGCCAGCAGTCGAGAAGCGGGAGCTCTCCAAGAGACCCAGTACTTC
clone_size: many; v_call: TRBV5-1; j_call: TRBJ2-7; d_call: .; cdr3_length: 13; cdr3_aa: CASSFPGDYEQYF; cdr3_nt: TGCGCCAGCAGCTTTCCGGGGGACTACGAGCAGTACTTC
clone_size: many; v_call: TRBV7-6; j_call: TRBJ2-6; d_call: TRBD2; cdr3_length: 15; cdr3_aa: CASSSSLGTTNVLTF; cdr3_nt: TGTGCCAGCAGCTCGAGCCTCGGGACTACCAACGTCCTGACTTTC
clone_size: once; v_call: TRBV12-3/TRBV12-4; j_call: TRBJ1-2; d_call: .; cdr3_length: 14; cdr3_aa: CASSGDIVNYGYTF; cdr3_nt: TGTGCCAGCAGTGGGGACATAGTTAACTATGGTTACACCTTC
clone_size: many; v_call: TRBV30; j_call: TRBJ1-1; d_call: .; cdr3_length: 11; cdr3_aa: CAWSSASGAFF; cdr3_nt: TGTGCCTGGAGTAGTGCTTCAGGAGCTTTCTTT
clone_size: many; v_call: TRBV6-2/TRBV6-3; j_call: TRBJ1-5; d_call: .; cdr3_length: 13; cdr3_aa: CASNYRLEQPQHF; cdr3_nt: TGTGCCAGCAACTACAGGTTAGAGCAGCCCCAGCATTTT
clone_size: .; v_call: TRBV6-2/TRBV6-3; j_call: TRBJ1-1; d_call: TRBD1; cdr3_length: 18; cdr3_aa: CASSYSTMNRGPNTEAFF; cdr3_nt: TGTGCCAGCAGTTACTCGACGATGAACAGGGGGCCGAACACTGAAGCTTTCTTT
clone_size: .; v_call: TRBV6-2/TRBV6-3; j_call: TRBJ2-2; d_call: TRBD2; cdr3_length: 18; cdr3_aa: CASSYSLAGGKNTWELFF; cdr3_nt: TGTGCCAGCAGTTACTCTCTAGCGGGAGGGAAGAACACCTGGGAGCTGTTTTTT
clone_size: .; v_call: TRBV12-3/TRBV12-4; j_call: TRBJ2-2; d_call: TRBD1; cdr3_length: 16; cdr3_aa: CASSFTGTGVTGELFF; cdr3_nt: TGTGCCAGCAGTTTCACCGGGACAGGAGTCACCGGGGAGCTGTTTTTT
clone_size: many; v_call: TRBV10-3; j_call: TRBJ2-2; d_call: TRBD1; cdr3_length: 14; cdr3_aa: CAISGTGDTGELFF; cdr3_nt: TGTGCCATCAGCGGGACAGGGGACACCGGGGAGCTGTTTTTT
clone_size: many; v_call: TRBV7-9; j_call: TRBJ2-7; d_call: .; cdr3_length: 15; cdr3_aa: CASSFYVKGKDEQYF; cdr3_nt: TGTGCCAGCAGCTTCTACGTTAAGGGGAAGGACGAGCAGTACTTC
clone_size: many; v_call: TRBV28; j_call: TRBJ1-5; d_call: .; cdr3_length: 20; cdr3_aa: CASSLRELQGTLYSNQPQHF; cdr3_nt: TGTGCCAGCAGTTTAAGGGAGCTACAGGGAACCCTTTATAGCAATCAGCCCCAGCATTTT
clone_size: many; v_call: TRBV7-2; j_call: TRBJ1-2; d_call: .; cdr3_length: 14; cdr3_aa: CASSAPGGGNGYTF; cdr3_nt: TGTGCCAGCAGCGCCCCCGGTGGAGGGAATGGCTACACCTTC
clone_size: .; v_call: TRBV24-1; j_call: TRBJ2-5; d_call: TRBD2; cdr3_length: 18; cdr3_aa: CATSDQFGLAGGQETQYF; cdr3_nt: TGTGCCACCAGTGACCAATTTGGACTAGCGGGGGGACAAGAGACCCAGTACTTC
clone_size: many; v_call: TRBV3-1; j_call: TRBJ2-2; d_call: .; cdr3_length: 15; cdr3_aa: CASSLLTGFGGELFF; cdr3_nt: TGTGCCAGCAGCCTACTCACAGGGTTTGGCGGGGAGCTGTTTTTT
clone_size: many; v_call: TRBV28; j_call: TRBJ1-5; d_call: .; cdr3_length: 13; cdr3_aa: CASSLLVHQPQHF; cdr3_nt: TGTGCCAGCAGTTTATTAGTCCATCAGCCCCAGCATTTT
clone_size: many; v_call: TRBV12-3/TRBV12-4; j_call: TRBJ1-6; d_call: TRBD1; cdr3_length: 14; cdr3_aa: CASSRTGPGSPLHF; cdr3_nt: TGTGCCAGCAGTCGGACAGGGCCGGGATCACCCCTCCACTTT
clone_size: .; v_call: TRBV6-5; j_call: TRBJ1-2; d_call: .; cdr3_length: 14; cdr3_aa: CASSYGRSNYGYTF; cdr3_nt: TGTGCCAGCAGTTACGGCAGAAGTAACTATGGCTACACCTTC
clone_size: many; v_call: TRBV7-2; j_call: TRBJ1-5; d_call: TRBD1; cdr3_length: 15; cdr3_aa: CASNLQQGANQPQHF; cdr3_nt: TGTGCCAGCAACTTACAGCAGGGGGCAAATCAGCCCCAGCATTTT
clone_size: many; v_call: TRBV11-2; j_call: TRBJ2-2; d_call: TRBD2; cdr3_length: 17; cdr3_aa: CASSLTRTSGRAGELFF; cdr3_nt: TGTGCCAGCAGCTTGACCCGGACTAGCGGGAGGGCCGGGGAGCTGTTTTTT